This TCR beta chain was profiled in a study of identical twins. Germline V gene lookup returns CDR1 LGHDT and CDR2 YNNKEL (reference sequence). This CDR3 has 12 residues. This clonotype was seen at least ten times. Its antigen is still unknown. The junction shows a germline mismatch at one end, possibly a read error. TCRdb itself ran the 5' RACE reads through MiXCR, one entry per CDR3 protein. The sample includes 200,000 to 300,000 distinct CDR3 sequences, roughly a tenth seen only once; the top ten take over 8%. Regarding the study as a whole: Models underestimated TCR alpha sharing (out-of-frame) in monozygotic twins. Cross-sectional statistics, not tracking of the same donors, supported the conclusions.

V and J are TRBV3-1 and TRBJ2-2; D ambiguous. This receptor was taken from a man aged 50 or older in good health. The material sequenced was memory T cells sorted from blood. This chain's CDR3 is CASSLNTGELFF. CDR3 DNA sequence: TGCGCCAGCAGCTTGAACACCGGGGAGCTGTTTTTT.